This TCR beta chain was recorded in a study of shared clonotypes between healthy human individuals. Broader study findings: It was expected that sequencing depth would affect clonotype sharing among donors.

The protocol was immunoSEQ multiplex PCR, while the TCRdb copy is restricted to in-frame clones and leaves out a portion. Of over 2,000,000 clones listed, roughly 95% are singletons. The naive CD8 fraction comprised CD45RO-negative cells positively selected for CCR7 and excluded terminally differentiated effector memory CD45RA+ cells. All donors were Caucasian adults living in Nashville, Tennessee. Details on this clone: What it binds is not known.

Trimming pared 1 base from V and 5 bases from J, leaving 17 bases between. CDR3 size: 16 residues. CDR1 SEHNR and CDR2 FQNEAQ come from the germline V gene (reference sequence). This chain uses TRBV7-9 with TRBJ2-5, with no clear D. Sequenced input: naive CD8+ T cells from PBMCs. This clonotype originated in a man aged 18 to 29 in good health. Some clones in this sample may be carry-over from other donors' samples. The CDR3 reads CASSLDNTGSRETQYF. The CDR3, as DNA: TGTGCCAGCAGCTTAGATAATACCGGGTCGAGGGAGACCCAGTACTTC. The whole variable domain, filled in from reference TRBV7-9 and TRBJ2-5, reads DTGVSQNPRHKITKRGQNVTFRCDPISEHNRLYWYRQTLGQGPEFLTYFQNEAQLEKSRLLSDRFSAERPKGSFSTLEIQRTEQGDSAMYLCASSLDNTGSRETQYFGPGTRLLVL.